This TCR beta chain originates from a study of cytomegalovirus exposure and HLA in healthy donors. The PCR was carried out with 60 Vbeta primers and 13 Jbeta primers. Only in-frame clones appear in the TCRdb table, and some are missing; sequencing was by immunoSEQ multiplex PCR. The table lists 55,000 to 80,000 clones, roughly 82% of them singletons. This clone was counted a single time. Antigen specificity is unknown. Study-wide results and caveats: As a later analysis revealed, most CMV-associated TCR beta chains appeared HLA-restricted.

The sequence was obtained from a man aged 18 to 29 in good health and CMV-seronegative. Input material: PBMCs.

The CDR3 is CASNKEGGAPYEQYF. CDR3 nucleotide sequence: TGCGCCAGCAACAAAGAAGGGGGGGCCCCCTACGAGCAGTACTTC. The V and J genes are TRBV5-1 and TRBJ2-7; maybe TRBD2 (7 bases). Trimming cost V 6 bases and J 2 bases, with 18 bases left between them. The CDR3 sequence is 15 residues long. CDR1 is SGHRS, CDR2 YFSETQ, per germline.